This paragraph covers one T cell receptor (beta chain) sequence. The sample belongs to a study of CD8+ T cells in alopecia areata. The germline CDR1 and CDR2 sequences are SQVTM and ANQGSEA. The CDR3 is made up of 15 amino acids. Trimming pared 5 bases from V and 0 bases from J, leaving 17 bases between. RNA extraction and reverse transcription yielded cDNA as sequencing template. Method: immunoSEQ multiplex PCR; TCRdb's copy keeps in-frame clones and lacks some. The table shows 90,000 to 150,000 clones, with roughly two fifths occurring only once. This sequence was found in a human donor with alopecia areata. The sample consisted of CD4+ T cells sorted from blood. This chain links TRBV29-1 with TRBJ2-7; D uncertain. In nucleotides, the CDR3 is TGCAGCGTTACGGGTGGGCTCGCGAGCTCCTACGAGCAGTACTTC. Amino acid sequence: CSVTGGLASSYEQYF.